A single sample is the source of the 21 T cell receptor beta chains below, sequenced in a study of a mutant IDH1 vaccine in newly diagnosed glioma (dated by TCRdb to the early 2020s). For these receptors, no antigen is known. The time point label of this sample denotes: week 47, end of study. A 20-mer mutant IDH1 peptide at 300 micrograms in Montanide made up each vaccine dose, which was injected subcutaneously together with topical imiquimod. Library method: the immunoSEQ multiplex PCR assay. TCRdb provides this immuneACCESS table in a form limited to in-frame rearrangements. Some clones are lacking; in checked studies, under half of them reflect an unresolved V gene, and why the rest are absent is not known. Here the sample has about 94,000 clones; under 90% occur a single time. Roughly 0.81% of the sample comes from the top ten. The sequencing here drew on PBMCs, taken from a glioma patient whose treatment included an IDH1 peptide vaccine. These receptors all stem from a woman between 45 and 65 years old with glioma.

This clone appeared once. The chain couples TRBV28 to TRBJ2-6; D unresolved. Trimming removed 2 bases at V and 0 bases at J, with 2 bases between. The CDR3 has 14 amino acids. CDR1 and CDR2 from the germline V gene are MDHEN and SYDVKM. CDR3 sequence (DNA): TGTGCCAGCAGTTTAGTCTCTGGGGCCAACGTCCTGACTTTC. Residues: CASSLVSGANVLTF.

This rearrangement joins TRBV6-6 to TRBJ2-7, with 8 nucleotides matching TRBD1. V dropped 2 bases and J dropped 2; count of bases not matched to a gene: 5. This CDR3 is 15 amino acids long. Per germline, CDR1 MNHNY and CDR2 SVGAGI (reference sequence). CDR3 DNA sequence: TGTGCCAGCAGTTACGAACAGGGGGGTACCTACGAGCAGTACTTC. It encodes CASSYEQGGTYEQYF.

The chain recombines TRBV5-4 with TRBJ2-2; the match to TRBD2 covers 11 bases. Germline V CDR1 and CDR2: SGHNT, YYREEE (reference sequence). The junction had 9 bases not matched to a gene; V was cut back by 4 bases and J by 7 bases. The CDR3 is 16 amino acids. The CDR3 DNA reads TGTGCCAGCAGCGGGAAACCGGGACTAGCGGACGGGGAGCTGTTTTTT. Encoded protein: CASSGKPGLADGELFF.

This sequence joins TRBV27 and TRBJ2-7; D remains unclear. This CDR3 is built from 15 residues. Trimming pared 0 bases from V and 2 bases from J, leaving 11 bases between. The germline V gene has CDR1 MNHEY and CDR2 SMNVEV (reference sequence). CDR3 sequence (DNA): TGTGCCAGCAGTTTATCGGAAGCACCGACCTACGAGCAGTACTTC. The encoded protein is CASSLSEAPTYEQYF.

This clone has a single count. The chain couples TRBV9 to TRBJ1-2, with TRBD1 as a possible D gene (5 bases). V was trimmed by 4 bases and J by 8 bases, leaving 12 bases between them. The CDR3 spans 12 residues. Per germline, CDR1 SGDLS and CDR2 YYNGEE. In nucleotides, the CDR3 is TGTGCCAGCAGCACCCCAGGGTGGGGCTACACCTTC. It encodes CASSTPGWGYTF.

The chain employs TRBV9 and TRBJ2-3; possibly TRBD1 or TRBD2 for D (5 bases each). CDR1 is SGDLS, CDR2 YYNGEE, per germline. V was shortened by 3 bases and J by 0 bases, with 17 bases between the two germline ends. This CDR3 has 17 residues. The CDR3 spells CASSDPPRDGSTDTQYF. CDR3 coding DNA: TGTGCCAGCAGCGACCCCCCCCGGGACGGTAGCACAGATACGCAGTATTTT. Together with reference TRBV9 and TRBJ2-3, the CDR3 gives the full variable domain: DSGVTQTPKHLITATGQRVTLRCSPRSGDLSVYWYQQSLDQGLQFLIQYYNGEERAKGNILERFSAQQFPDLHSELNLSSLELGDSALYFCASSDPPRDGSTDTQYFGPGTRLTVL.

The chain has TRBV19 and TRBJ2-7, with 8 bases lining up with TRBD1. Germline V gene lookup returns CDR1 LNHDA and CDR2 SQIVND (reference sequence). The CDR3 contains 15 residues. Germline trimming cut 5 bases from V and 3 bases from J; bases unmatched to any gene: 9. The CDR3 loop is CASSPRTGSSYEQYF. In DNA, the CDR3 is TGTGCCAGTAGTCCGAGGACAGGGAGCAGCTACGAGCAGTACTTC. Supplemented by reference TRBV19 and TRBJ2-7, the full variable domain reads DGGITQSPKYLFRKEGQNVTLSCEQNLNHDAMYWYRQDPGQGLRLIYYSQIVNDFQKGDIAEGYSVSREKKESFPLTVTSAQKNPTAFYLCASSPRTGSSYEQYFGPGTRLTVT.

The genes are TRBV18 and TRBJ2-2; D uncertain. Between the trimmed V and J ends, which lost 0 bases and 5 bases, there was a span of 7 bases. Germline CDR1 and CDR2: KGHSH and LQKENI. CDR3 length: 14 residues. The CDR3 DNA is TGTGCCAGCTCACCACCGACGAGGACCGGGGAGCTGTTTTTT. This translates into CASSPPTRTGELFF.

V gene TRBV5-1 combines with J gene TRBJ2-1; 10 bases align to TRBD2. CDR3 length: 15 residues. J gave up 8 bases and V 4 bases, and 9 bases lay outside the gene matches. Germline loops: CDR1 SGHRS, CDR2 YFSETQ. The CDR3 loop reads CASSPASGSVDEQFF. CDR3 DNA sequence: TGCGCCAGCAGCCCGGCTAGCGGGAGTGTGGATGAGCAGTTCTTC.

The chain couples TRBV7-9 to TRBJ2-2, with 14 nucleotides matching TRBD2. Germline CDR1 and CDR2: SEHNR and FQNEAQ (reference sequence). Trimming took 4 bases from V and 8 from J; bases not matched to a gene: 6. The CDR3 consists of 16 residues. This CDR3 reads CASSSPGLAGAGELFF. Here the CDR3 DNA reads TGTGCCAGCAGCTCTCCGGGACTAGCGGGAGCTGGGGAGCTGTTTTTT.

This chain connects TRBV5-1 to TRBJ2-2; D remains ambiguous. Germline V lookup: CDR1 SGHRS, CDR2 YFSETQ. The V and J ends lost 0 bases and 3 bases respectively, with 9 bases between them. The CDR3 spans 15 residues. CDR3 loop: CASSLDGPHTGELFF. CDR3 nucleotides: TGCGCCAGCAGCTTGGACGGACCACACACCGGGGAGCTGTTTTTT.

The rearrangement joins TRBV10-3 to TRBJ1-3; D not resolved. The ends were cut back, 7 bases at V and 4 bases at J, with 5 bases in the middle. Germline lookup yields CDR1 ENHRY and CDR2 SYGVKD. The CDR3 covers 11 residues. In nucleotides, the CDR3 is TGTGCCATCACCGGGGGAAACACCATATATTTT. Its translation: CAITGGNTIYF.

This rearrangement joins TRBV30 to TRBJ2-6; 7 positions match TRBD1. Germline values: CDR1 GTSNPN, CDR2 SVGIG (reference sequence). The ends lost 7 bases at V and 0 bases at J; junction bases unmatched: 6. This CDR3 comprises 15 residues. CDR3 residues: CAFTGTVSGANVLTF. The CDR3 bases are TGTGCCTTCACGGGGACAGTCTCTGGGGCCAACGTCCTGACTTTC.

The V call is TRBV28, the J call TRBJ1-1; 9 nucleotides agree with TRBD1. The CDR3 has 16 residues. Per the germline V gene, CDR1 is MDHEN and CDR2 is SYDVKM. V trimming: 8 bases; J trimming: 1 base; junction bases outside the gene matches: 11. CDR3: CASSSLWTGANTEAFF. DNA for the CDR3: TGTGCCAGCTCAAGTTTATGGACAGGGGCGAACACTGAAGCTTTCTTT.

The rearrangement links TRBV27 to TRBJ2-3; D is unresolved. CDR3 length: 16 amino acids. Germline CDR1 MNHEY, CDR2 SMNVEV (reference sequence). Trimming left V 5 bases short and J 1 base short, with 16 bases between. In DNA form, the CDR3 reads TGTGCCAGCAGTCCCTGGGCCTCTGTCGGCACAGATACGCAGTATTTT. It encodes CASSPWASVGTDTQYF.

The chain carries TRBV18 and TRBJ2-5; D possibly matches TRBD1 or TRBD2 (5 bases each). V lost 0 bases and J lost 5, with 13 bases in between. CDR1 and CDR2 (germline): KGHSH, LQKENI. The CDR3 sequence is 15 residues long. CDR3 sequence reads: CASSPPGTLGETQYF. The DNA of the CDR3 is TGTGCCAGCTCACCACCCGGGACCCTGGGGGAGACCCAGTACTTC.

This clone was picked up a small number of times. The V and J genes are TRBV6-1 and TRBJ2-3; 8 nucleotides align to TRBD1. The CDR3 totals 12 residues. CDR1 and CDR2 (germline): MNHNS, SASEGT. J gave up 9 bases and V 10 bases, and 9 bases lay outside the gene matches. The CDR3 sequence: CANWTGRGTQYF. The CDR3 DNA follows: TGTGCCAACTGGACAGGGAGAGGAACGCAGTATTTT.

The chain joins TRBV18 to TRBJ2-7; D gene uncertain. The CDR3 runs to 15 residues. Germline V gives CDR1 KGHSH, CDR2 LQKENI. Trimming took 3 bases from V and 3 from J, leaving 15 bases between them. The CDR3 DNA sequence: TGTGCCAGCTCACCCGGCGCCGCAGCGAGCTACGAGCAGTACTTC. Amino acids: CASSPGAAASYEQYF.

The CDR3 DNA follows: TGCGCCAGCAGCCCCGGAGGGGGCACAGATACGCAGTATTTT. Translation gives CASSPGGGTDTQYF. The gene calls are TRBV10-1 and TRBJ2-3, with D possibly being TRBD2 (6 bases). The V gene's germline CDR1 is WNHNN and CDR2 SYGVQD (reference sequence). The CDR3 has 14 amino acids. V gave up 6 bases and J gave up 1 base, with 11 bases separating them.

The genes are TRBV6-5 and TRBJ2-1; 7 bases agree with TRBD2. Germline CDR1 MNHEY, CDR2 SVGAGI. J was trimmed by 4 bases and V by 0 bases; bases with no gene match: 6. The CDR3 covers 16 residues. The CDR3 loop reads CASSYSSGPSYNEQFF. The CDR3 nucleotides read TGTGCCAGCAGTTACTCTAGCGGGCCTTCGTACAATGAGCAGTTCTTC.

V gene TRBV28 combines with J gene TRBJ2-6; a possible D gene is TRBD1 (6 bases). CDR3 length: 17 amino acids. Deletions cut 4 bases from V and 4 bases from J, with 17 bases between. Germline V lookup: CDR1 MDHEN, CDR2 SYDVKM. The CDR3 sequence is CASSSRRGQRGANVLTF. The CDR3 coding sequence is TGTGCCAGCAGTTCGCGCAGGGGCCAGAGGGGGGCCAACGTCCTGACTTTC.